Listed here are 20 T cell receptor beta chains from one sample, sequenced in a study of resident and recirculating memory T cells in vitiligo. The assay was immunoSEQ multiplex PCR, and TCRdb's table has in-frame clones only and misses some. The data contain around 38,000 clones, about nine tenths of them seen just once; the ten biggest clones take up more than 4%. The sequenced sample was blood. Receptors originate from a male donor with vitiligo.

The chain recombines TRBV10-1 with TRBJ2-3; 9 bases fit TRBD2. The CDR3 runs 15 residues. The germline gives CDR1 WNHNN, CDR2 SYGVQD (reference sequence). With 4 bases clipped from V and 6 bases from J, the junction kept 8 bases outside the gene matches. The chain's CDR3 is CASSVQRGAQDTQYF. The CDR3 bases are TGCGCCAGCAGTGTACAGCGGGGGGCCCAGGATACGCAGTATTTT.

The V and J genes are TRBV5-1 and TRBJ2-2; 9 bases align to TRBD1. The V and J ends lost 1 base and 3 bases, in that order; junction bases with no gene match: 4. The CDR3 length is 16 residues. The germline V gene encodes CDR1 SGHRS and CDR2 YFSETQ. CDR3 region: CASSLSGQGYTGELFF. In DNA, the CDR3 is TGCGCCAGCAGCTTGAGTGGACAGGGGTACACCGGGGAGCTGTTTTTT.

The count of this clone is one. V is TRBV5-1 and J is TRBJ2-5, with 8 bases fitting TRBD2. Germline V gives CDR1 SGHRS, CDR2 YFSETQ. J lost 1 base, V lost 4 bases, and 3 bases had no gene match. The CDR3 contains 14 residues. The CDR3 nucleotides read TGCGCCAGCAGCGGCGGGGGGACCCAAGAGACCCAGTACTTC. Translation gives CASSGGGTQETQYF.

The rearrangement uses TRBV23-1 and TRBJ1-1; TRBD1 matches 7 bases. TRBV23-1 is placed among ORFs of uncertain function. V lost 7 bases, J lost 0 bases, and 11 bases stayed unmatched. The CDR3 totals 16 residues. As DNA, the CDR3 is TGCGCCAGCACCAAATTCGGGACAGACCTGAACACTGAAGCTTTCTTT. Translation: CASTKFGTDLNTEAFF.

The chain carries TRBV5-6 and TRBJ1-6; TRBD1 is a possible D gene (5 bases). Germline V lookup: CDR1 SGHDT, CDR2 YYEEEE. The length of the CDR3 is 14 residues. V was pared by 4 bases and J by 6 bases, with 11 bases between. The CDR3 region is CASSLRQSNSPLHF. CDR3 nucleotide sequence: TGTGCCAGCAGCCTTAGACAGTCTAATTCACCCCTCCACTTT.

V and J are TRBV5-6 and TRBJ1-4; 7 bases match TRBD1. V trimming: 4 bases; J trimming: 4 bases; junction bases outside the gene matches: 7. CDR3 length: 15 residues. Germline V gene sequence: CDR1 SGHDT, CDR2 YYEEEE. CDR3 nucleotides: TGTGCCAGCAGCCCCCGGGACAGCTTTAATGAAAAACTGTTTTTT. Its translation: CASSPRDSFNEKLFF.

The rearrangement uses TRBV30 and TRBJ2-7, with a possible D match to TRBD1 (6 bases). With 3 bases removed from V and 4 bases from J, the gap between germline ends came to 13 bases. CDR1 and CDR2 (germline): GTSNPN, SVGIG (reference sequence). The CDR3 runs 13 residues. CDR3 coding DNA: TGTGCCTGGAGAGGGACATCCAATTACGAGCAGTACTTC. Protein product: CAWRGTSNYEQYF.

The V and J genes are TRBV29-1 and TRBJ2-7; possible D gene TRBD2, 5 bases. V lost 4 bases and J 2 bases, leaving 15 bases between the germline ends. Per germline, CDR1 SQVTM and CDR2 ANQGSEA. This CDR3 region has 14 residues. The CDR3 region has the DNA TGCAGCGTTGTTCCGGGATCTAGCCCCTACGAGCAGTACTTC. Residues: CSVVPGSSPYEQYF.

The chain uses TRBV4-3 and TRBJ1-2; 7 positions agree with TRBD1. The V and J ends lost 1 base and 13 bases, in that order; junction bases with no gene match: 15. The CDR3 totals 15 residues. CDR1 LGHNA and CDR2 YSLEER come from the germline V gene. CDR3 sequence: CASSQGAPGQSILTF. CDR3 bases: TGCGCCAGCAGCCAAGGGGCCCCGGGACAGAGTATTCTCACCTTC.

CDR3 residues: CASSEASGGAYNEQFF. Written as DNA, the CDR3 is TGTGCCAGCAGTGAAGCTAGCGGGGGGGCCTACAATGAGCAGTTCTTC. The chain couples TRBV6-1 to TRBJ2-1; 11 nucleotides agree with TRBD2. The CDR3 has 16 residues. With 0 bases clipped from V and 2 bases from J, the junction kept 0 bases outside the gene matches. Germline lookup yields CDR1 MNHNS and CDR2 SASEGT.

The CDR3 DNA reads TGTGCCAGTAGTATAAGAAGGGGTCATAACTATGGCTACACCTTC. Protein: CASSIRRGHNYGYTF. The gene calls are TRBV19 and TRBJ1-2; maybe TRBD1 (5 bases). V was trimmed by 2 bases and J by 1 base, leaving 11 bases between them. The CDR3 is made up of 15 amino acids. Looked up from germline, CDR1 is LNHDA and CDR2 is SQIVND (reference sequence).

The chain combines TRBV5-1 with TRBJ1-2; D may be TRBD1 (5 bases). V lost 5 bases, J lost 3 bases, and 11 bases lay in between. Per the germline V gene, CDR1 is SGHRS and CDR2 is YFSETQ. The CDR3 extends over 13 amino acids. CDR3 region: CASSEDNYYGYTF. CDR3 bases: TGCGCCAGCAGTGAGGACAACTACTATGGCTACACCTTC. The whole variable domain, filled in from reference TRBV5-1 and TRBJ1-2, reads KAGVTQTPRYLIKTRGQQVTLSCSPISGHRSVSWYQQTPGQGLQFLFEYFSETQRNKGNFPGRFSGRQFSNSRSEMNVSTLELGDSALYLCASSEDNYYGYTFGSGTRLTVV.

This chain uses TRBV28 with TRBJ2-7; no firm D call. The CDR3 consists of 11 residues. Germline V lookup: CDR1 MDHEN, CDR2 SYDVKM. Trimming shortened V by 5 bases and J by 2 bases, and 4 bases separated the two germline ends. As DNA, the CDR3 is TGTGCCAGCAGTGTCACCTACGAGCAGTACTTC. This translates into CASSVTYEQYF.

This clone appeared a few times. The chain employs TRBV7-3 and TRBJ2-2, with D possibly being TRBD1 (6 bases). Germline values: CDR1 SGHTA, CDR2 FQGTGA. The CDR3 runs 14 residues. V was shortened by 6 bases and J by 6 bases, with 14 bases between the two germline ends. CDR3 nucleotides: TGTGCCAGCAGTTTACAGGGTAGAGCCGGGGAGCTGTTTTTT. It specifies CASSLQGRAGELFF.

The J gene is TRBJ1-4, the V gene TRBV6-5, with TRBD1 matching 10 bases. Looked up from germline, CDR1 is MNHEY and CDR2 is SVGAGI. The length of the CDR3 is 16 residues. Trimming removed 4 bases from V and 10 bases from J; junction bases left unmatched: 12. The CDR3 region has the DNA TGTGCCAGCAGTTTATACTGGACAGGGGGAGAGGGAAAACTGTTTTTT. This translates into CASSLYWTGGEGKLFF.

The chain links TRBV7-9 to TRBJ2-2, with 9 bases lining up with TRBD2. The CDR3 consists of 16 residues. Germline values: CDR1 SEHNR, CDR2 FQNEAQ (reference sequence). The J segment lost 2 bases and the V segment lost 5 bases, leaving 6 bases of the junction unmatched. The CDR3 here is CASSLRRGGNTGELFF. The CDR3 region has the DNA TGTGCCAGCAGCCTCAGGCGGGGGGGCAACACCGGGGAGCTGTTTTTT.

The chain joins TRBV7-2 to TRBJ2-7; TRBD2 agrees at 11 bases. This CDR3 contains 14 residues. Looked up from germline, CDR1 is SGHTA and CDR2 is FQGNSA. Trimming at V came to 3 bases and at J to 6 bases, leaving 4 bases not matched to a gene. CDR3 sequence reads: CASSFSGGAGEQYF. In nucleotides, the CDR3 is TGTGCCAGCAGCTTTAGCGGGGGGGCTGGCGAGCAGTACTTC.

The gene calls are TRBV6-1 and TRBJ2-1, with D possibly matching TRBD2 (5 bases). The CDR3 is made up of 15 amino acids. The V and J ends lost 4 bases and 8 bases respectively, with 18 bases between them. Germline V gene sequence: CDR1 MNHNS, CDR2 SASEGT. The CDR3 region is CASSVQRRLGDEQFF. The CDR3, as DNA: TGTGCCAGCAGTGTGCAGCGGAGGTTGGGCGATGAGCAGTTCTTC.

The J gene is TRBJ2-1, the V gene TRBV5-1; tentatively, D is TRBD1 (5 bases). There are 12 residues in the CDR3. In germline, CDR1 is SGHRS, CDR2 YFSETQ. Trimming removed 4 bases from V and 6 bases from J, with 8 bases in between. The CDR3 loop reads CASSADINEQFF. The CDR3 DNA follows: TGCGCCAGCAGCGCGGACATCAATGAGCAGTTCTTC.

This clone was seen more than once but under ten times. This chain joins TRBV5-1 and TRBJ1-6, with D unclear. The length of the CDR3 is 13 residues. Germline V gives CDR1 SGHRS, CDR2 YFSETQ. Trimming shortened V by 8 bases and J by 6 bases, and 12 bases separated the two germline ends. CDR3 loop: CASREESNSPLHF. CDR3 nucleotide sequence: TGCGCCAGTCGGGAGGAAAGTAATTCACCCCTCCACTTT.